This T cell receptor (beta chain) was profiled in a study of T cell changes during pregnancy in multiple sclerosis. Profiled with immunoSEQ multiplex PCR; TCRdb holds only in-frame clones, not every one. The repertoire holds tens of thousands of clones, around 92% seen once, with about 0.75% in the top ten. Germline CDR1 is MNHEY and CDR2 is SMNVEV (reference sequence). J gave up 8 bases and V 6 bases, and 12 bases lay outside the gene matches. The CDR3 totals 14 residues. This material consisted of peripheral blood, taken in the third trimester of pregnancy. This TCR was recovered from a female donor in good health, enrolled as a control in a pregnancy study. V is TRBV27 and J is TRBJ1-2, with TRBD1 matching 7 bases. This CDR3 reads CASSSPYDRDGYTF. The CDR3 nucleotides read TGTGCCAGCAGCTCCCCCTATGACAGGGACGGCTACACCTTC.